These T cell receptor beta chains were read from a single sample in a study of blood T cell repertoires in COVID-19. Data came from immunoSEQ multiplex PCR; TCRdb stores just in-frame clones and leaves some out. The sample gives fewer than 500,000 clones, around nine tenths of which show up once; about 0.89% is in the top ten. The sample was PBMCs or T cells enriched from blood (not recorded which). Source of these receptors: a young woman with acute COVID-19. CDR3s include the opening cysteine and the closing phenylalanine or tryptophan. D genes are given only for firm matches. Clone size, where shown, is once, few, many, or a class for clones that have expanded.

v_gene: TRBV7-2
j_gene: TRBJ2-5
d_gene: TRBD2
abundance: -
CDR3aa: CASSLSRADSAGVETQYF
CDR3nt: TGTGCCAGCAGCTTATCTCGTGCGGACTCAGCGGGGGTGGAGACCCAGTACTTC

v_gene: TRBV2
j_gene: TRBJ2-3
d_gene: TRBD2
abundance: few
CDR3aa: CASTGRSGGTDTQYF
CDR3nt: TGTGCCAGCACCGGTCGGAGCGGGGGCACAGATACGCAGTATTTT

v_gene: TRBV30
j_gene: TRBJ2-3
d_gene: -
abundance: -
CDR3aa: CAWSVSFTDTQYF
CDR3nt: TGTGCCTGGAGTGTATCGTTCACAGATACGCAGTATTTT

v_gene: TRBV27
j_gene: TRBJ2-3
d_gene: TRBD2
abundance: -
CDR3aa: CASSSASGGYTDTQYF
CDR3nt: TGTGCCAGCAGTTCTGCTAGCGGGGGGTACACAGATACGCAGTATTTT

v_gene: TRBV5-1
j_gene: TRBJ2-7
d_gene: TRBD1
abundance: -
CDR3aa: CASSKDRGHEQYF
CDR3nt: TGCGCCAGCAGTAAGGACAGGGGACACGAGCAGTACTTC

v_gene: TRBV6-5
j_gene: TRBJ2-2
d_gene: -
abundance: once
CDR3aa: CASTGNTGELFF
CDR3nt: TGTGCCAGCACAGGGAACACCGGGGAGCTGTTTTTT

v_gene: TRBV7-9
j_gene: TRBJ2-2
d_gene: -
abundance: -
CDR3aa: CASTRAAATGELFF
CDR3nt: TGTGCCAGCACCCGCGCAGCGGCCACCGGGGAGCTGTTTTTT

v_gene: TRBV3-1/TRBV3-2
j_gene: TRBJ1-2
d_gene: TRBD1
abundance: -
CDR3aa: CASSLGTVKPYGYTF
CDR3nt: TGTGCCAGCAGCCTAGGGACAGTCAAGCCCTATGGCTACACCTTC

v_gene: TRBV19
j_gene: TRBJ2-1
d_gene: TRBD1
abundance: -
CDR3aa: CASSIALGRGRRNEQFF
CDR3nt: TGTGCCAGTAGTATCGCGCTTGGCAGGGGGCGGAGGAATGAGCAGTTCTTC

v_gene: TRBV6-6
j_gene: TRBJ2-7
d_gene: -
abundance: -
CDR3aa: CASRDLQGGAYEQYF
CDR3nt: TGTGCCAGCAGAGACTTACAGGGAGGGGCCTACGAGCAGTACTTC

v_gene: TRBV5-1
j_gene: TRBJ1-3
d_gene: TRBD1
abundance: -
CDR3aa: CASRQGAVTSGNTIYF
CDR3nt: TGCGCCAGCAGACAGGGGGCAGTAACGTCTGGAAACACCATATATTTT

v_gene: TRBV18
j_gene: TRBJ2-2
d_gene: TRBD2
abundance: -
CDR3aa: CASSPREGLLHRELFF
CDR3nt: TGTGCCAGCTCACCACGGGAGGGTTTACTACACCGGGAGCTGTTTTTT

v_gene: TRBV7-8
j_gene: TRBJ2-3
d_gene: TRBD2
abundance: -
CDR3aa: CASSIQRGGGTDTQYF
CDR3nt: TGTGCCAGCAGCATCCAGCGGGGGGGTGGCACAGATACGCAGTATTTT

v_gene: TRBV5-6
j_gene: TRBJ1-3
d_gene: -
abundance: once
CDR3aa: CASSYRSRTIYF
CDR3nt: TGTGCCAGCAGCTATCGTAGCAGAACCATATATTTT

v_gene: TRBV7-2
j_gene: TRBJ2-3
d_gene: TRBD2
abundance: -
CDR3aa: CASSQKWATSGAQGTQYF
CDR3nt: TGTGCCAGCAGCCAAAAATGGGCGACTAGCGGGGCCCAGGGTACGCAGTATTTT

v_gene: TRBV12-3/TRBV12-4
j_gene: TRBJ1-1
d_gene: -
abundance: -
CDR3aa: CASRNGLNTEAFF
CDR3nt: TGTGCCAGCCGAAACGGTCTGAACACTGAAGCTTTCTTT

v_gene: TRBV11-3
j_gene: TRBJ2-2
d_gene: -
abundance: -
CDR3aa: CASSLQGGNTGELFF
CDR3nt: TGTGCCAGCAGCTTACAGGGCGGGAACACCGGGGAGCTGTTTTTT

v_gene: TRBV6-2/TRBV6-3
j_gene: TRBJ2-1
d_gene: TRBD2
abundance: -
CDR3aa: CASSQPPGLEIF
CDR3nt: TGTGCCAGCAGTCAACCACCGGGACTAGAAATCTTC

v_gene: TRBV7-6
j_gene: TRBJ2-3
d_gene: TRBD2
abundance: -
CDR3aa: CASSAGLAGAWDTQYF
CDR3nt: TGCGCCAGCAGCGCGGGACTAGCGGGGGCTTGGGATACGCAGTATTTT

v_gene: TRBV12-1
j_gene: TRBJ2-4
d_gene: -
abundance: -
CDR3aa: CSSSSIRGGLAKNIQYF
CDR3nt: TGTTCCAGCAGCTCGATCCGCGGGGGATTAGCCAAAAACATTCAGTACTTC

v_gene: TRBV5-1
j_gene: TRBJ1-6
d_gene: TRBD1
abundance: -
CDR3aa: CASSAGGSNSPLHF
CDR3nt: TGCGCCAGCAGCGCAGGGGGAAGTAATTCACCCCTCCACTTT

v_gene: TRBV5-5
j_gene: TRBJ2-2
d_gene: TRBD1
abundance: -
CDR3aa: CASRTTGAGELFF
CDR3nt: TGTGCCAGCAGGACTACAGGGGCCGGGGAGCTGTTTTTT

v_gene: TRBV29-1
j_gene: TRBJ1-1
d_gene: TRBD1
abundance: -
CDR3aa: CSVEERQGVAFF
CDR3nt: TGCAGCGTTGAAGAGCGACAGGGGGTGGCTTTCTTT

v_gene: TRBV21-1
j_gene: TRBJ1-5
d_gene: -
abundance: -
CDR3aa: CASSAPGGDRDQPQHF
CDR3nt: TGTGCCAGCAGCGCACCTGGGGGGGACCGAGATCAGCCCCAGCATTTT

v_gene: TRBV5-1
j_gene: TRBJ2-1
d_gene: TRBD1
abundance: -
CDR3aa: CASSPRDRAYNEQFF
CDR3nt: TGCGCCAGCAGCCCCCGGGACAGGGCCTACAATGAGCAGTTCTTC

v_gene: TRBV7-3
j_gene: TRBJ2-2
d_gene: TRBD1
abundance: -
CDR3aa: CASSLDRGRTGELFF
CDR3nt: TGTGCCAGCAGCTTAGACAGGGGTCGGACCGGGGAGCTGTTTTTT

v_gene: TRBV4-2
j_gene: TRBJ1-1
d_gene: TRBD1
abundance: few
CDR3aa: CASSLGQEGSTEAFF
CDR3nt: TGTGCCAGCAGCCTGGGACAGGAAGGGAGCACTGAAGCTTTCTTT

v_gene: TRBV5-6
j_gene: TRBJ2-3
d_gene: -
abundance: -
CDR3aa: CASSGGARVFADTQYF
CDR3nt: TGTGCCAGCAGTGGGGGGGCAAGGGTATTTGCAGATACGCAGTATTTT

v_gene: TRBV9
j_gene: TRBJ1-6
d_gene: TRBD1
abundance: -
CDR3aa: CASSVERDRVHNSPLHF
CDR3nt: TGTGCCAGCAGCGTAGAACGAGACAGGGTACATAATTCACCCCTCCACTTT

v_gene: TRBV5-4
j_gene: TRBJ1-1
d_gene: -
abundance: -
CDR3aa: CASSLGGGLNTEAFF
CDR3nt: TGTGCCAGCAGCTTGGGGGGGGGATTGAACACTGAAGCTTTCTTT

v_gene: TRBV7-9
j_gene: TRBJ1-4
d_gene: TRBD1
abundance: -
CDR3aa: CASSHEGASNEKLFF
CDR3nt: TGTGCCAGCAGCCACGAGGGGGCGTCTAATGAAAAACTGTTTTTT

v_gene: TRBV3-1/TRBV3-2
j_gene: TRBJ1-2
d_gene: -
abundance: -
CDR3aa: CASSQDSGGGSGYTF
CDR3nt: TGTGCCAGCAGCCAAGATTCTGGGGGGGGCAGTGGCTACACCTTC

v_gene: TRBV7-8
j_gene: TRBJ1-1
d_gene: -
abundance: -
CDR3aa: CASKLVGGNTEAFF
CDR3nt: TGTGCCAGCAAACTAGTCGGGGGGAACACTGAAGCTTTCTTT

v_gene: TRBV18
j_gene: TRBJ2-7
d_gene: -
abundance: -
CDR3aa: CASSPDSSYEQYF
CDR3nt: TGTGCCAGCTCACCTGACAGCTCCTACGAGCAGTACTTC

v_gene: TRBV30
j_gene: TRBJ1-3
d_gene: TRBD1
abundance: -
CDR3aa: CAWSVGGQGAPFPIYF
CDR3nt: TGTGCCTGGAGTGTAGGGGGTCAGGGGGCGCCTTTCCCCATATATTTT

v_gene: TRBV4-3
j_gene: TRBJ2-1
d_gene: TRBD2
abundance: -
CDR3aa: CASSQIAGGYNEQFF
CDR3nt: TGCGCCAGCAGCCAGATAGCGGGGGGTTACAATGAGCAGTTCTTC

v_gene: TRBV2
j_gene: TRBJ1-5
d_gene: -
abundance: -
CDR3aa: CASSPPGAGTGQPQHF
CDR3nt: TGTGCCAGCAGCCCCCCGGGAGCAGGGACGGGCCAGCCCCAGCATTTT

v_gene: TRBV11-2
j_gene: TRBJ2-3
d_gene: TRBD1
abundance: once
CDR3aa: CASSSFRDSLTDTQYF
CDR3nt: TGTGCCAGCAGCTCCTTCCGGGACAGTCTGACGGATACGCAGTATTTT

v_gene: TRBV29-1
j_gene: TRBJ1-5
d_gene: TRBD1
abundance: -
CDR3aa: CSVATGGSQPQHF
CDR3nt: TGCAGCGTTGCGACAGGGGGCTCTCAGCCCCAGCATTTT

v_gene: TRBV7-3
j_gene: TRBJ1-2
d_gene: TRBD1
abundance: -
CDR3aa: CASSPGQGYSYGYTF
CDR3nt: TGTGCCAGCAGCCCGGGACAGGGGTACTCTTATGGCTACACCTTC

v_gene: TRBV5-6
j_gene: TRBJ2-7
d_gene: -
abundance: -
CDR3aa: CASSFTFSTDEQYF
CDR3nt: TGTGCCAGCAGCTTTACTTTCTCCACGGACGAGCAGTACTTC